This entry lists 9 T cell receptor beta chains sequenced from one sample in a study of T cell repertoires in cytomegalovirus infection. In TCRdb, the reads were re-called with MiXCR into one record per CDR3 protein. The sample has about 770,000 distinct CDR3 sequences; roughly 28% are singletons. No antigens are known for them. Sample: cultured CD8+ T cells from PBMCs, taken from culture after CMV antigen stimulation. These receptors originate from a human donor in good health (CMV status not recorded). Some clones in this sample may be carry-over from other donors' samples.

The rearrangement joins TRBV7-9 to TRBJ1-4; D possibly corresponds to TRBD1 (6 bases). Germline V gene data show CDR1 as SEHNR and CDR2 as FQNEAQ (reference sequence). This CDR3 comprises 15 residues. V lost 3 bases and J lost 7, with 15 bases in between. CDR3 DNA: TGTGCCAGCAGCTTGCCGGGGGCCAGAGGTGAAAAACTGTTTTTT. This encodes CASSLPGARGEKLFF.

This clonotype showed up just a few times. The rearrangement joins TRBV12-5 to TRBJ1-2; 8 nucleotides agree with TRBD1. The CDR3 length is 16 residues. Trimming cost V 3 bases and J 3 bases; bases outside gene matches: 9. Germline-derived CDR1 and CDR2 are LGHNT and FRNRAP. The CDR3 nucleotides are TGTGCTAGTGGTTTCGCCGATTGGGACAGGCACTATGGCTACACCTTC. Its translation: CASGFADWDRHYGYTF.

The chain joins TRBV7-2 to TRBJ1-3; weak D call: TRBD1 (6 bases). Deletions cut 1 base from V and 0 bases from J, with 25 bases between. Germline CDR1 reads SGHTA; CDR2 reads FQGNSA. This CDR3 region has 21 residues. CDR3 in amino acids: CASSLVRDTVYTDLSGNTIYF. For the CDR3, the DNA is TGTGCCAGCAGCTTAGTCCGGGACACCGTATACACGGACCTCTCTGGAAACACCATATATTTT. The full variable domain, rest sourced from reference TRBV7-2 and TRBJ1-3, is GAGVSQSPSNKVTEKGKDVELRCDPISGHTALYWYRQSLGQGLEFLIYFQGNSAPDKSGLPSDRFSAERTGGSVSTLTIQRTQQEDSAVYLCASSLVRDTVYTDLSGNTIYFGEGSWLTVV.

This clonotype was counted at least ten times. CDR3 coding DNA: TGTGCCAGCAGCCTAGCGGGGGGCCTCTCCTACGAGCAGTACGTC. This gives the protein CASSLAGGLSYEQYV. The chain has TRBV7-2 and TRBJ2-7, with 11 positions matching TRBD2. CDR1 SGHTA and CDR2 FQGNSA come from the germline V gene. The CDR3 has 15 residues.

The chain couples TRBV6-2 or TRBV6-3 to TRBJ1-2; possible D gene TRBD1, 6 bases. Germline V gene data show CDR1 as MNHEY and CDR2 as SVGEGT. The length of the CDR3 is 14 residues. Trimming removed 6 bases from V and 6 bases from J, with 17 bases in between. CDR3 protein: CASSPRTASDGYTF. CDR3 DNA sequence: TGTGCCAGCAGCCCAAGGACAGCCTCGGATGGCTACACCTTC.

The genes are TRBV19 and TRBJ1-4, with D hard to call. CDR1 and CDR2 from the germline V gene are LNHDA and SQIVND (reference sequence). This CDR3 is built from 14 residues. Deletions cut 3 bases from V and 13 bases from J, with 18 bases between. CDR3 amino acids: CASSIGTTELGLFF. For the CDR3, the DNA is TGTGCCAGTAGTATCGGCACGACTGAGTTGGGACTGTTTTTT.

This clonotype has more than one count but fewer than ten. This chain joins TRBV18 and TRBJ2-5; D is ambiguous. Trimming shortened V by 5 bases and J by 4 bases, and 17 bases separated the two germline ends. The CDR3 has 15 amino acids. Germline CDR1 KGHSH, CDR2 LQKENI. Here the CDR3 DNA reads TGTGCCAGCTCAGAACCGGGCCCCCCCCGAGAGACCCAGTACTTC. Translating it yields CASSEPGPPRETQYF.

The V gene is TRBV11-2, the J gene TRBJ2-7; D is unclear. This CDR3 contains 14 residues. V lost 1 base and J 0 bases, leaving 7 bases between the germline ends. Germline V gene data show CDR1 as SGHAT and CDR2 as FQNNGV. The CDR3 is CASSLASFSYEQYV. In DNA, the CDR3 is TGTGCCAGCAGCTTAGCCAGTTTCTCCTACGAGCAGTACGTC.

The chain uses TRBV18 and TRBJ2-1; D unresolved. The CDR3 totals 16 residues. Germline-derived CDR1 and CDR2 are KGHSH and LQKENI. V was cut by 5 bases and J by 4 bases, with 18 bases left in between. CDR3 sequence: CASSFRTPQFYNEQFF. The CDR3, as DNA: TGTGCCAGCTCATTCCGGACGCCACAGTTTTACAATGAGCAGTTCTTC.